Listed below are T cell receptor beta chains from one sample, sequenced in a study of OX40 agonist ivuxolimab in advanced cancers. The repertoire was sequenced with immunoSEQ multiplex PCR; TCRdb's copy has only in-frame clones and lacks some. The data contain 70,000 to 95,000 clones, 70% to 85% of them singletons. Sequenced here: CD4+ or CD8+ T cells sorted from blood, sampled in a trial of the OX40 agonist ivuxolimab. Receptors originate from an adult with an advanced solid tumor such as melanoma, head and neck, liver or kidney cancer. Each CDR3 is given with its conserved first and last residue. D genes are given only for firm matches. Clone size is stated in some rows and not others, as once, few, many or a class when expanded.

clone_size | j_call | d_call | cdr3_length | v_call | cdr3_aa | cdr3_nt
- | TRBJ2-5 | TRBD2 | 15 | TRBV7-6 | CASSLVSGVQETQYF | TGTGCCAGCAGCTTAGTTAGCGGGGTACAAGAGACCCAGTACTTC
- | TRBJ2-6 | - | 17 | TRBV11-3 | CASSLDRGRSGANVLTF | TGTGCCAGCAGCTTAGATCGGGGCAGGTCCGGGGCCAACGTCCTGACTTTC
- | TRBJ2-2 | TRBD1 | 14 | TRBV19 | CASSGTGRTGELFF | TGTGCCAGTAGTGGGACAGGGCGAACCGGGGAGCTGTTTTTT
- | TRBJ2-1 | TRBD2 | 17 | TRBV10-1 | CASSPYGTRSNSNEQFF | TGCGCCAGCAGTCCTTATGGGACTAGAAGTAACTCCAATGAGCAGTTCTTC
- | TRBJ1-4 | - | 13 | TRBV6-5 | CASARGPNEKLFF | TGTGCCAGCGCCCGGGGACCTAATGAAAAACTGTTTTTT
- | TRBJ2-7 | - | 12 | TRBV2 | CASTERLQGKYF | TGTGCCAGCACTGAAAGGTTACAGGGAAAGTACTTC
few | TRBJ1-4 | - | 14 | TRBV7-9 | CASSSGETNEKLFF | TGTGCCAGCAGCTCAGGGGAAACTAATGAAAAACTGTTTTTT
- | TRBJ2-7 | - | 14 | TRBV9 | CASSVSAGTYEQYF | TGTGCCAGCAGCGTATCGGCGGGGACCTACGAGCAGTACTTC
- | TRBJ2-1 | TRBD1 | 14 | TRBV5-1 | CASSRQGLYNEQFF | TGCGCCAGCAGTCGACAGGGGCTCTACAATGAGCAGTTCTTC
- | TRBJ2-7 | - | 13 | TRBV6-5 | CASRALGSYEQYF | TGTGCCAGCAGGGCCCTAGGCTCCTACGAGCAGTACTTC
few | TRBJ2-7 | TRBD2 | 15 | TRBV7-2 | CASSLAWGGSGEQYF | TGTGCCAGCAGCTTAGCGTGGGGGGGGAGCGGCGAGCAGTACTTC
once | TRBJ2-7 | - | 11 | TRBV6-5 | CASSMLYEQYF | TGTGCCAGCAGTATGCTATACGAGCAGTACTTC
- | TRBJ2-1 | - | 15 | TRBV7-8 | CASSLVLAENNEQFF | TGTGCCAGCAGCTTAGTTTTGGCGGAGAACAATGAGCAGTTCTTC
few | TRBJ2-3 | - | 17 | TRBV5-4 | CASSATGRSSYTDTQYF | TGTGCCAGCAGCGCGACAGGGAGGTCCTCCTACACAGATACGCAGTATTTT
once | TRBJ1-5 | - | 13 | TRBV19 | CASSMTGTQPQHF | TGTGCCAGTAGTATGACCGGGACACAGCCCCAGCATTTT
- | TRBJ2-1 | TRBD2 | 15 | TRBV19 | CASSISGSGTIEQFF | TGTGCCAGTAGTATTAGCGGGAGTGGGACAATTGAGCAGTTCTTC
- | TRBJ2-7 | TRBD1 | 13 | TRBV28 | CASSWGDRGWQYF | TGTGCCAGCAGTTGGGGGGACAGGGGATGGCAGTACTTC
- | TRBJ2-7 | - | 12 | TRBV11-2 | CASSGSGYEQYF | TGTGCCAGCAGCGGCAGTGGTTACGAGCAGTACTTC
- | TRBJ2-7 | - | 13 | TRBV7-2 | CASSLGRVDEQYF | TGTGCCAGCAGCTTGGGCAGGGTGGACGAGCAGTACTTC
- | TRBJ2-7 | - | 17 | TRBV15 | CATSRDRYAVFYVEQYF | TGTGCCACCAGCAGAGATCGTTATGCGGTATTCTACGTGGAGCAGTACTTC
once | TRBJ1-5 | TRBD1 | 18 | TRBV15 | CATSRGRTGFYSNQPQHF | TGTGCCACCAGCAGAGGTAGGACAGGATTTTATAGCAATCAGCCCCAGCATTTT
- | TRBJ2-7 | TRBD2 | 14 | TRBV19 | CASSSFGRDGEQYF | TGTGCCAGTAGTAGTTTCGGGAGGGATGGGGAGCAGTACTTC
- | TRBJ2-1 | TRBD2 | 15 | TRBV5-4 | CASSLLGGGNNEQFF | TGTGCCAGCAGCTTGCTCGGCGGGGGTAACAATGAGCAGTTCTTC
- | TRBJ2-7 | TRBD2 | 18 | TRBV4-2 | CASSPLRGTSAYSYEQYF | TGTGCCAGCAGCCCACTAAGGGGGACTAGCGCGTATTCCTACGAGCAGTACTTC
- | TRBJ2-3 | - | 15 | TRBV9 | CASSVKGTSTDTQYF | TGTGCCAGCAGCGTAAAGGGGACGAGCACAGATACGCAGTATTTT
- | TRBJ1-6 | - | 15 | TRBV4-1 | CASSQVQDPSTPLHF | TGCGCCAGCAGCCAAGTTCAGGACCCTTCAACACCCCTCCACTTT
- | TRBJ2-2 | - | 13 | TRBV6-5 | CASSYSLLGELFF | TGTGCCAGCAGTTACTCGCTACTCGGGGAGCTGTTTTTT
- | TRBJ1-3 | - | 15 | TRBV6-1 | CASSLVSKSGNTIYF | TGTGCCAGCAGTCTGGTTAGTAAGTCTGGAAACACCATATATTTT
- | TRBJ2-7 | - | 13 | TRBV5-1 | CASSLTANYEQYF | TGCGCCAGCAGCTTGACGGCGAACTACGAGCAGTACTTC
- | TRBJ2-1 | TRBD2 | 14 | TRBV19 | CASSLAGVNNEQFF | TGTGCCAGTAGTCTAGCGGGGGTAAACAATGAGCAGTTCTTC
- | TRBJ1-2 | - | 14 | TRBV5-1 | CASSAGQRNYGYTF | TGCGCCAGCAGCGCAGGACAGAGAAACTATGGCTACACCTTC
- | TRBJ1-1 | - | 13 | TRBV5-1 | CASSLSLNTEAFF | TGCGCCAGCAGCTTGTCACTGAACACTGAAGCTTTCTTT
- | TRBJ2-1 | TRBD2 | 15 | TRBV5-1 | CASSRSVSGSNEQFF | TGCGCCAGCAGCCGCAGCGTTAGCGGGAGTAATGAGCAGTTCTTC
- | TRBJ2-7 | - | 15 | TRBV7-6 | CASSLNAGSIYEQYF | TGTGCCAGCAGCTTAAACGCAGGTTCGATTTACGAGCAGTACTTC
- | TRBJ2-1 | - | 16 | TRBV19 | CASSIDPATSDNEQFF | TGTGCCAGTAGTATAGATCCCGCGACTAGTGACAATGAGCAGTTCTTC
- | TRBJ2-7 | - | 14 | TRBV28 | CASRPGLSVSEQYF | TGTGCCAGCAGGCCGGGACTTTCGGTTTCCGAGCAGTACTTC
- | TRBJ2-1 | TRBD2 | 15 | TRBV5-1 | CASSLELAGANEQFF | TGCGCCAGCAGCTTGGAACTAGCGGGAGCCAATGAGCAGTTCTTC
- | TRBJ2-7 | TRBD2 | 12 | TRBV15 | CATGGVSYEQYF | TGTGCCACCGGGGGGGTCTCCTACGAGCAGTACTTC
- | TRBJ2-5 | - | 15 | TRBV5-4 | CASSLTHGARETQYF | TGTGCCAGCAGCCTAACCCATGGGGCTAGAGAGACCCAGTACTTC